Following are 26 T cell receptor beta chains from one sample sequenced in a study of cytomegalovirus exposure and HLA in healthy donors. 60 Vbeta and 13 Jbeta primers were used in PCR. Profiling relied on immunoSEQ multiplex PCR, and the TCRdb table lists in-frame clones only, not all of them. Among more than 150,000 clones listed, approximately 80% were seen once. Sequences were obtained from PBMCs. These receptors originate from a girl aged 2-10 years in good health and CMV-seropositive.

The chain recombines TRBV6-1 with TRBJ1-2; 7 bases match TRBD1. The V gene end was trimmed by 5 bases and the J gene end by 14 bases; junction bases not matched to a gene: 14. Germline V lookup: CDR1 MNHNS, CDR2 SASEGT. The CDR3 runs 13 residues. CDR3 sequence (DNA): TGTGCCAGCAGTAGGGGACAGCTCTTGGTTAGGACCTTC. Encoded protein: CASSRGQLLVRTF.

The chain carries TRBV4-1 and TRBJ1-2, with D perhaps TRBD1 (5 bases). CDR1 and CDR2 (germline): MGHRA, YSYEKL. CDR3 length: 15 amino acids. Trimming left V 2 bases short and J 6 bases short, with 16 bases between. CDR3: CASSQHRETDHGYTF. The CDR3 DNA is TGCGCCAGCAGCCAACATCGGGAGACAGATCATGGCTACACCTTC.

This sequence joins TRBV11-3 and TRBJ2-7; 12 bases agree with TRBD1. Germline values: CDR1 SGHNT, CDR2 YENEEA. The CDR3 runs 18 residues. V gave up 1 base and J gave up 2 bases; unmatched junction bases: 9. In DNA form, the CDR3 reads TGTGCCAGCAGCTTAGGGGACAGGGGGCGCGGACTTACCTACGAGCAGTACTTC. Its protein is CASSLGDRGRGLTYEQYF.

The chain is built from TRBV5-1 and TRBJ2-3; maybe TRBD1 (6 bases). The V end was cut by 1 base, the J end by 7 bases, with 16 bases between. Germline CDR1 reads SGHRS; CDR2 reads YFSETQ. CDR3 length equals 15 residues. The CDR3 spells CASSLTQGFINTQYF. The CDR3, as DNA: TGCGCCAGCAGCTTGACACAGGGTTTCATAAATACGCAGTATTTT.

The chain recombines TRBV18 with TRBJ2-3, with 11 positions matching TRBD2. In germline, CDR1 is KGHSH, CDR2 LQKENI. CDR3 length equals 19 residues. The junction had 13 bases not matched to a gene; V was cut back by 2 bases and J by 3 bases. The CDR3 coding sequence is TGTGCCAGCTCACCAATAGCGGGAGGGCCTAGGGATTCGACAGATACGCAGTATTTT. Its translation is CASSPIAGGPRDSTDTQYF. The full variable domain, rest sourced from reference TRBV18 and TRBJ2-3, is NAGVMQNPRHLVRRRGQEARLRCSPMKGHSHVYWYRQLPEEGLKFMVYLQKENIIDESGMPKERFSAEFPKEGPSILRIQQVVRGDSAAYFCASSPIAGGPRDSTDTQYFGPGTRLTVL.

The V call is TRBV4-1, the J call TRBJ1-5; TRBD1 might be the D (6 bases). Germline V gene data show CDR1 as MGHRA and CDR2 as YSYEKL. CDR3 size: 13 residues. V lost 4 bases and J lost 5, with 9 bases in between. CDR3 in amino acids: CASSRTVYQPQHF. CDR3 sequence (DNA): TGCGCCAGCAGCCGGACAGTATATCAGCCCCAGCATTTT.

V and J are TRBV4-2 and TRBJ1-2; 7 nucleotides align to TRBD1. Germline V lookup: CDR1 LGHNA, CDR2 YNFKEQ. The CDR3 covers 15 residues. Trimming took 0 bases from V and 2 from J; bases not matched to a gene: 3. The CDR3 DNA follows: TGTGCCAGCAGCCAAGAAGCAGGGGGGAACTATGGCTACACCTTC. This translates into CASSQEAGGNYGYTF.

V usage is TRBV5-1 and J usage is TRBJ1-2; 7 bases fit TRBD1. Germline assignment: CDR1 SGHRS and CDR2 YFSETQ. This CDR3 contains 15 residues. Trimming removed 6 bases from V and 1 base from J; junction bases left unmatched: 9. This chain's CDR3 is CASMSGTAINYGYTF. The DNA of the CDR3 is TGCGCCAGCATGTCGGGGACAGCTATTAACTATGGCTACACCTTC.

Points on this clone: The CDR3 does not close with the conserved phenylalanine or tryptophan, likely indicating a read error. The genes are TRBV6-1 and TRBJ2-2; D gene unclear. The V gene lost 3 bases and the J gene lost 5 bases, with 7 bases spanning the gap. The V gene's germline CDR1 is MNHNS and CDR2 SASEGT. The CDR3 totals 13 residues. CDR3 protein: CASSDRLTGELFV. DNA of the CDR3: TGTGCCAGCAGTGATCGACTGACCGGGGAGCTGTTTGTT.

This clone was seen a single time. CDR3 residues: CASRVARGQGTPDTQYF. The CDR3 region has the DNA TGTGCCAGCCGTGTAGCCCGGGGACAGGGAACCCCAGATACGCAGTATTTT. The chain employs TRBV27 and TRBJ2-3; 9 nucleotides align to TRBD1. The CDR3 runs to 17 residues. The V gene end was trimmed by 8 bases and the J gene end by 4 bases; junction bases not matched to a gene: 16. Germline V gene sequence: CDR1 MNHEY, CDR2 SMNVEV (reference sequence).

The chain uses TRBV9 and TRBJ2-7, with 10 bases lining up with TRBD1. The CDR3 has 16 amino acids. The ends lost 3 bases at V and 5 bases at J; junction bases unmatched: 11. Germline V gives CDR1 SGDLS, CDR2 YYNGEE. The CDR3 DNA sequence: TGTGCCAGCAGCGCGTACCCGGGACAGGGGAAGAACGAGCAGTACTTC. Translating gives CASSAYPGQGKNEQYF. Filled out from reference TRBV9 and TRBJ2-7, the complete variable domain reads DSGVTQTPKHLITATGQRVTLRCSPRSGDLSVYWYQQSLDQGLQFLIQYYNGEERAKGNILERFSAQQFPDLHSELNLSSLELGDSALYFCASSAYPGQGKNEQYFGPGTRLTVT.

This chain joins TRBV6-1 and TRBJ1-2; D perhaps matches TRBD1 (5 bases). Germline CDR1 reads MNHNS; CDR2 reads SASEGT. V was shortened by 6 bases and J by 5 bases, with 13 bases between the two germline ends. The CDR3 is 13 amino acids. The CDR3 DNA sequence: TGTGCCAGCAGGAACAGGTTTGCGTATGGCTACACCTTC. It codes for CASRNRFAYGYTF.

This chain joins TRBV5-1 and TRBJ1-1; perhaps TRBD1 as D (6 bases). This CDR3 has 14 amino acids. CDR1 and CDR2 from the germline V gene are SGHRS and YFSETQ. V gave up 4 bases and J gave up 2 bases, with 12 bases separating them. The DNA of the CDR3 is TGCGCCAGCAGCGTAACAGGGTCAAACACTGAAGCTTTCTTT. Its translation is CASSVTGSNTEAFF.

CDR3 protein: CASSSDTSSYNEQFF. The DNA for the CDR3 is TGTGCCAGCAGCTCGGACACGAGCTCCTACAATGAGCAGTTCTTC. The genes are TRBV7-8 and TRBJ2-1, with D tentatively TRBD1 (5 bases). The V end lost 4 bases, the J end lost 0 bases, and 10 bases lay between the germline ends. The CDR3 contains 15 residues. Germline V gene lookup returns CDR1 SGHVS and CDR2 FQNEAQ.

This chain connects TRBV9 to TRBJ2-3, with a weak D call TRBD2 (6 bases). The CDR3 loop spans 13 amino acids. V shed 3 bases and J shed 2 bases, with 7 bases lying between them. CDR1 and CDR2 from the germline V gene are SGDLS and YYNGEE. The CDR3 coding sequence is TGTGCCAGCAGCGGGACTACCACAGATACGCAGTATTTT. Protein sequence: CASSGTTTDTQYF.

The CDR3 reads CASSLVGSLSSGANVLTF. DNA of the CDR3: TGCGCCAGCAGCTTGGTGGGCAGTCTGAGCTCTGGGGCCAACGTCCTGACTTTC. The chain links TRBV5-1 to TRBJ2-6; D is uncertain. Germline V CDR1 and CDR2: SGHRS, YFSETQ. This CDR3 spans 18 amino acids. Trimming took off 0 bases at V and 0 bases at J, with 13 bases between the two ends. Combining the CDR3 with reference TRBV5-1 and TRBJ2-6 gives the whole variable domain KAGVTQTPRYLIKTRGQQVTLSCSPISGHRSVSWYQQTPGQGLQFLFEYFSETQRNKGNFPGRFSGRQFSNSRSEMNVSTLELGDSALYLCASSLVGSLSSGANVLTFGAGSRLTVL.

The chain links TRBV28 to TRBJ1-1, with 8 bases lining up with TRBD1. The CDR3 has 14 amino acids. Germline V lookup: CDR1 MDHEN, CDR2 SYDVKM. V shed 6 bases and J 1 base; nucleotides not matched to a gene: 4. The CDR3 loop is CASRQDRANTEAFF. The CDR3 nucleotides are TGTGCCAGCAGACAGGACAGGGCGAACACTGAAGCTTTCTTT.

The CDR3 DNA reads TGTGCCTGCCCCTCCGAGGAGTCCTACGAGCAGTACTTC. It specifies CACPSEESYEQYF. The rearrangement links TRBV30 to TRBJ2-5; D uncertain. The closer fit of TRBJ2-7 to the DNA end suggests the J call may be wrong. This CDR3 comprises 13 residues. The germline gives CDR1 GTSNPN, CDR2 SVGIG (reference sequence).

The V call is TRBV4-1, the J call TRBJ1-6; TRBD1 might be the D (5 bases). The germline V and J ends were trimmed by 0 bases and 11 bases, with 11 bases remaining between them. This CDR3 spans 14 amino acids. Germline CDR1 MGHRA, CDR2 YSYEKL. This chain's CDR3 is CASSQDSGTTPLHF. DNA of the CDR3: TGCGCCAGCAGCCAAGATTCGGGGACTACACCCCTCCACTTT.

The CDR3 DNA follows: TGTGCCAGTAGTACCGGGACAGGGGGCAGGGAGACCCAGTACTTC. Translating gives CASSTGTGGRETQYF. This chain uses TRBV19 with TRBJ2-5; TRBD1 agrees at 12 bases. With V trimmed by 4 bases and J by 5 bases, 5 bases remained unmatched. Germline CDR1 and CDR2: LNHDA and SQIVND (reference sequence). The CDR3 runs 15 residues.

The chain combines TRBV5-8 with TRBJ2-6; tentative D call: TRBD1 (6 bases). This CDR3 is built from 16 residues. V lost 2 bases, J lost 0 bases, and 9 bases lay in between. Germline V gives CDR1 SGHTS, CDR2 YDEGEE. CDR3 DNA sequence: TGTGCCAGCAGCTTATACAGGGACTCTGGGGCCAACGTCCTGACTTTC. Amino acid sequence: CASSLYRDSGANVLTF.

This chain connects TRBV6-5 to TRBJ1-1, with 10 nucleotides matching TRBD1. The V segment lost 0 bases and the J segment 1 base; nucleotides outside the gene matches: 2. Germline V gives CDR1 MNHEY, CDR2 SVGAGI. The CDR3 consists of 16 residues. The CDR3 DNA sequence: TGTGCCAGCAGTTACTCACGACAGGGGGCGAACACTGAAGCTTTCTTT. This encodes CASSYSRQGANTEAFF.

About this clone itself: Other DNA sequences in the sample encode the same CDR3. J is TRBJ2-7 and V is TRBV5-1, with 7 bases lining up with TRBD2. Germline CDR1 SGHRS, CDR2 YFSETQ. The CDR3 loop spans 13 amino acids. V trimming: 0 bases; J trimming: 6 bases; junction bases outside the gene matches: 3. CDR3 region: CASSLGGGVEQYF. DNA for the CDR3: TGCGCCAGCAGCTTGGGGGGGGGAGTCGAGCAGTACTTC.

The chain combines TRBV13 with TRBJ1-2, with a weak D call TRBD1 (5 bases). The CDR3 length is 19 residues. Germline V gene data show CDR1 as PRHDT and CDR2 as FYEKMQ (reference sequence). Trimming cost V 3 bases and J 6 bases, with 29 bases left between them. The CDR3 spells CASSFFNGDGEGLEDGYTF. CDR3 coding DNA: TGTGCCAGCAGCTTCTTTAATGGGGACGGGGAGGGGCTGGAAGATGGCTACACCTTC. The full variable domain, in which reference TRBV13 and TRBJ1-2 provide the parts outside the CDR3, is AAGVIQSPRHLIKEKRETATLKCYPIPRHDTVYWYQQGPGQDPQFLISFYEKMQSDKGSIPDRFSAQQFSDYHSELNMSSLELGDSALYFCASSFFNGDGEGLEDGYTFGSGTRLTVV.

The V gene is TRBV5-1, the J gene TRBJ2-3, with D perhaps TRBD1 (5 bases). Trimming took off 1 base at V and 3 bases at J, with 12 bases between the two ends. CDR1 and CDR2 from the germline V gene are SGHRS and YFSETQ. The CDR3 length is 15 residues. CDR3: CASSLFGASTDTQYF. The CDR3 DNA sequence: TGCGCCAGCAGCTTGTTTGGGGCTAGTACAGATACGCAGTATTTT.

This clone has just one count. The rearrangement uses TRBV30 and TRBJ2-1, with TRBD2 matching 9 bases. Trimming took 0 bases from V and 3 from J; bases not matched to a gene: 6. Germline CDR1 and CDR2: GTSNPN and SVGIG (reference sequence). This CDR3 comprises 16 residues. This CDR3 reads CAWSVGLAGLYNEQFF. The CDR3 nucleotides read TGTGCCTGGAGTGTGGGTCTAGCGGGACTCTACAATGAGCAGTTCTTC.